The 16 T cell receptor beta chains below all came from one sample that was sequenced in a study of blood T cell repertoires in COVID-19 (dated by TCRdb to about 2020). Library method: the immunoSEQ multiplex PCR assay. TCRdb holds this immuneACCESS table with in-frame rearrangements only. Some clones are missing; in checked studies, unresolved V genes explain under half, and the rest has no known cause. Recorded for this sample are 35,000 to 45,000 clones; about 88% of them occurred a single time. 12% of the sample comes from the top ten. Sequences were obtained from peripheral blood. These receptors originate from a man aged 60-69 years with active COVID-19.

By its share, this clone is medium-sized. The chain combines TRBV7-9 with TRBJ2-2; 9 nucleotides match TRBD2. Per the germline V gene, CDR1 is SEHNR and CDR2 is FQNEAQ (reference sequence). V lost 4 bases, J lost 3 bases, and 6 bases stayed unmatched. This CDR3 has 16 amino acids. CDR3 in DNA: TGTGCCAGCAGCTCAACGACTAGCGGATACACCGGGGAGCTGTTTTTT. Translated: CASSSTTSGYTGELFF.

This chain joins TRBV20-1 and TRBJ2-3; 7 bases match TRBD2. Germline values: CDR1 DFQATT, CDR2 SNEGSKA (reference sequence). The CDR3 loop spans 15 amino acids. Trimming took 3 bases from V and 1 from J; bases not matched to a gene: 7. The CDR3 DNA is TGCAGTGCTAGTGGCGGGAGCCCCGGCACAGATACGCAGTATTTT. Its translation is CSASGGSPGTDTQYF.

This clone showed up just a few times. The CDR3 here is CASSPQTGGEKLFF. DNA for the CDR3: TGTGCCAGCAGTCCGCAGACAGGGGGTGAAAAACTGTTTTTT. The gene calls are TRBV27 and TRBJ1-4; 9 bases are shared with TRBD1. Losses at the gene ends were 5 bases for V and 7 bases for J; bases not matched to a gene: 5. The CDR3 is made up of 14 amino acids. Germline lookup yields CDR1 MNHEY and CDR2 SMNVEV (reference sequence).

This clone is a singleton in its sample. The rearrangement links TRBV3-1 (or the pseudogene TRBV3-2) to TRBJ2-1, with 8 bases identical to TRBD2. The CDR3 is 14 amino acids. The germline CDR1 and CDR2 sequences are LGHDT and YNNKEL (reference sequence). V gave up 3 bases and J gave up 4 bases; unmatched junction bases: 2. In DNA, the CDR3 is TGTGCCAGCAGCCAGGCTAGCGGGTACAATGAGCAGTTCTTC. The encoded protein is CASSQASGYNEQFF.

The chain employs TRBV9 and TRBJ2-1, with TRBD1 matching 9 bases. CDR1 is SGDLS, CDR2 YYNGEE, per germline. The J segment lost 1 base and the V segment lost 4 bases, leaving 9 bases of the junction unmatched. The CDR3 totals 17 residues. The CDR3 here is CASSRGQGLSSYNEQFF. The CDR3 DNA sequence: TGTGCCAGCAGCCGGGGACAGGGCCTTAGTTCCTACAATGAGCAGTTCTTC.

This chain links TRBV9 with TRBJ2-2; no definite D call. The V gene lost 2 bases and the J gene lost 0 bases, with 5 bases spanning the gap. This CDR3 region has 14 residues. The germline gives CDR1 SGDLS, CDR2 YYNGEE. The CDR3 DNA reads TGTGCCAGCAGCGTTCTCCCGAACACCGGGGAGCTGTTTTTT. Its protein product is CASSVLPNTGELFF.

There are a few counts of this clone. The V gene is TRBV5-1, the J gene TRBJ1-5, with D uncertain. Trimming took off 0 bases at V and 4 bases at J, with 8 bases between the two ends. Germline V gene data show CDR1 as SGHRS and CDR2 as YFSETQ. The CDR3 has 14 residues. CDR3 sequence reads: CASSLEGVNQPQHF. Here the CDR3 DNA reads TGCGCCAGCAGCTTGGAAGGAGTGAATCAGCCCCAGCATTTT.

The chain couples TRBV3-1 (or the pseudogene TRBV3-2) to TRBJ1-5; D is unclear. V was shortened by 3 bases and J by 3 bases, with 6 bases between the two germline ends. The CDR3 is 13 amino acids. Germline V CDR1 and CDR2: LGHDT, YNNKEL (reference sequence). As DNA, the CDR3 is TGTGCCAGCAGCCACACAGACAATCAGCCCCAGCATTTT. The encoded protein is CASSHTDNQPQHF.

The rearrangement links TRBV7-2 to TRBJ1-6, with 11 bases identical to TRBD1. The trim removed 0 bases at V and 13 bases at J, leaving 5 bases unmatched. The CDR3 totals 15 residues. Germline CDR1 reads SGHTA; CDR2 reads FQGNSA. Here the CDR3 reads CASSLAGTGGFPLHF. In DNA, the CDR3 is TGTGCCAGCAGCTTAGCCGGGACAGGGGGTTTCCCCCTCCACTTT.

The chain employs TRBV7-2 and TRBJ1-4, with D tentatively TRBD1 (6 bases). This CDR3 contains 15 residues. Trimming shortened V by 3 bases and J by 10 bases, and 18 bases separated the two germline ends. Germline V CDR1 and CDR2: SGHTA, FQGNSA. The CDR3 bases are TGTGCCAGCAGCTTGGCCATCGGGACAAAAGCAAAACTGTTTTTT. Amino acids: CASSLAIGTKAKLFF.

The chain employs TRBV9 and TRBJ1-2; 8 positions agree with TRBD1. V was clipped by 4 bases and J by 2 bases; unmatched bases: 7. Germline CDR1 reads SGDLS; CDR2 reads YYNGEE. This CDR3 has 15 residues. CDR3 loop: CASSTPGGMNYGYTF. DNA of the CDR3: TGTGCCAGCAGCACCCCAGGGGGCATGAACTATGGCTACACCTTC.

The rearrangement uses TRBV2 and TRBJ2-3, with 9 nucleotides matching TRBD2. With 1 base clipped from V and 3 bases from J, the junction kept 2 bases outside the gene matches. Germline CDR1 is SNHLY and CDR2 is FYNNEI. This CDR3 has 15 residues. The CDR3 coding sequence is TGTGCCAGCAGTGAAGGCGGGAGGGGTACAGATACGCAGTATTTT. Translation: CASSEGGRGTDTQYF. The full variable domain, its missing parts supplied by reference TRBV2 and TRBJ2-3, is EPEVTQTPSHQVTQMGQEVILRCVPISNHLYFYWYRQILGQKVEFLVSFYNNEISEKSEIFDDQFSVERPDGSNFTLKIRSTKLEDSAMYFCASSEGGRGTDTQYFGPGTRLTVL.

The V call is TRBV2, the J call TRBJ2-3; TRBD1 might be the D (5 bases). The V end lost 3 bases, the J end lost 0 bases, and 13 bases lay between the germline ends. This CDR3 has 16 amino acids. Germline loops: CDR1 SNHLY, CDR2 FYNNEI. CDR3 DNA sequence: TGTGCCAGCAGTGACCCCAGGACACCTAGCACAGATACGCAGTATTTT. Residues: CASSDPRTPSTDTQYF.

The genes are TRBV6-6 and TRBJ2-7; no clear D. Germline assignment: CDR1 MNHNY and CDR2 SVGAGI (reference sequence). V was cut by 11 bases and J by 0 bases, with 17 bases left in between. The CDR3 runs to 14 residues. The CDR3 DNA reads as TGTGCCGCCAAGCCGAGCTCGGTCTCCTACGAGCAGTACTTC. It is translated as CAAKPSSVSYEQYF.

The chain combines TRBV5-1 with TRBJ2-7; D is unclear. The V and J ends lost 4 bases and 0 bases respectively, with 14 bases between them. CDR3 length: 15 amino acids. Per germline, CDR1 SGHRS and CDR2 YFSETQ. The CDR3 region is CASSPTQAFSYEQYF. CDR3 nucleotide sequence: TGCGCCAGCAGCCCTACACAAGCGTTCTCCTACGAGCAGTACTTC.

The chain combines TRBV4-1 with TRBJ2-1; 12 positions agree with TRBD2. Germline values: CDR1 MGHRA, CDR2 YSYEKL. With V trimmed by 3 bases and J by 8 bases, 8 bases remained unmatched. There are 16 residues in the CDR3. The CDR3: CASSQAGTSGWDEQFF. CDR3 DNA: TGCGCCAGCAGCCAGGCCGGGACTAGCGGGTGGGATGAGCAGTTCTTC.